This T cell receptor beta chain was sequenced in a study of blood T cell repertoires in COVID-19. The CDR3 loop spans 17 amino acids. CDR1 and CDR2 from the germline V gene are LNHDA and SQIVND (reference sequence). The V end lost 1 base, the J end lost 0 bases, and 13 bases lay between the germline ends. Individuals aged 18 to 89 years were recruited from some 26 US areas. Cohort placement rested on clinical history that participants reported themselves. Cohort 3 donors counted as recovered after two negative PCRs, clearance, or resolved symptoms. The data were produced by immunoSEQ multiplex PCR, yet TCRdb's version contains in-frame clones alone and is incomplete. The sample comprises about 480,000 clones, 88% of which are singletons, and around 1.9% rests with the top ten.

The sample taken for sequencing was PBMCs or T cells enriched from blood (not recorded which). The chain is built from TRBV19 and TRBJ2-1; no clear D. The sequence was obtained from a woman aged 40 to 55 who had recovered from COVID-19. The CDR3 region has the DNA TGTGCCAGTAGTATAGCAGGCCGTTTCATCTCCTACAATGAGCAGTTCTTC. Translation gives CASSIAGRFISYNEQFF. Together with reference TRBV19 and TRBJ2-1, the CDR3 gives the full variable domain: DGGITQSPKYLFRKEGQNVTLSCEQNLNHDAMYWYRQDPGQGLRLIYYSQIVNDFQKGDIAEGYSVSREKKESFPLTVTSAQKNPTAFYLCASSIAGRFISYNEQFFGPGTRLTVL.